The 8 T cell receptor beta chains listed next were all sequenced from one sample in a study of blood T cell repertoires in COVID-19. Assay: immunoSEQ multiplex PCR; the TCRdb copy retains only in-frame clones and omits some. The sample includes 320,000 or so clones, 75% to 90% of them seen just once. The sample comprised PBMCs or T cells enriched from blood (not recorded which). These receptors originate from a woman in her 30s who had been exposed to COVID-19.

The J gene is TRBJ2-6, the V gene TRBV18; 8 bases fit TRBD1. This CDR3 is 18 amino acids long. V trimming: 3 bases; J trimming: 0 bases; junction bases outside the gene matches: 7. Germline loops: CDR1 KGHSH, CDR2 LQKENI. The CDR3 is CASSPQRTGSSGANVLTF. Written as DNA, the CDR3 is TGTGCCAGCTCACCTCAGAGGACAGGGAGCTCTGGGGCCAACGTCCTGACTTTC.

The chain is built from TRBV28 and TRBJ1-1; a weak D match, TRBD1 (6 bases). Germline V gives CDR1 MDHEN, CDR2 SYDVKM. Trimming pared 5 bases from V and 11 bases from J, leaving 21 bases between. The CDR3 runs 14 residues. The DNA of the CDR3 is TGTGCCAGCAGTCTTAGGACAGAGATCCTTAGCGCTTTCTTT. The encoded protein is CASSLRTEILSAFF. The whole variable domain, filled in from reference TRBV28 and TRBJ1-1, reads DVKVTQSSRYLVKRTGEKVFLECVQDMDHENMFWYRQDPGLGLRLIYFSYDVKMKEKGDIPEGYSVSREKKERFSLILESASTNQTSMYLCASSLRTEILSAFFGQGTRLTVV.

The chain links TRBV7-2 to TRBJ2-5; a weak D match, TRBD2 (5 bases). From germline, CDR1 is SGHTA and CDR2 FQGNSA. The CDR3 sequence is 14 residues long. V was clipped by 0 bases and J by 4 bases, with 9 bases between them. DNA for the CDR3: TGTGCCAGCAGCTTAGCCGGGATTCTAGAGACCCAGTACTTC. Residues: CASSLAGILETQYF.

V gene TRBV7-9 combines with J gene TRBJ1-4; D is unresolved. CDR3 length: 15 residues. V lost 3 bases and J lost 0, with 8 bases in between. Per the germline V gene, CDR1 is SEHNR and CDR2 is FQNEAQ (reference sequence). CDR3 DNA: TGTGCCAGCAGCTTTGGCATCTCAACTAATGAAAAACTGTTTTTT. Its translation: CASSFGISTNEKLFF.

This clone has only one observation. The chain couples TRBV6-2 or TRBV6-3 to TRBJ1-5; 9 bases fit TRBD1. Germline CDR1 and CDR2: MNHEY and SVGEGT. The CDR3 covers 15 residues. With V trimmed by 2 bases and J by 7 bases, 6 bases remained unmatched. CDR3 sequence: CASSYIGTGQQPQHF. CDR3 nucleotide sequence: TGTGCCAGCAGTTACATTGGGACAGGGCAACAGCCCCAGCATTTT.

J is TRBJ2-5 and V is TRBV12-3 or TRBV12-4; no clear D gene. The CDR3 length is 12 residues. Trimming shortened V by 5 bases and J by 4 bases, and 8 bases separated the two germline ends. CDR3 sequence reads: CASSRSGETQYF. CDR3 bases: TGTGCCAGCAGTAGGAGTGGAGAGACCCAGTACTTC.

This clone was seen at least ten times. The chain uses TRBV20-1 and TRBJ2-5; D ambiguous. Germline V gene sequence: CDR1 DFQATT, CDR2 SNEGSKA (reference sequence). Trimming cost V 3 bases and J 4 bases, with 6 bases left between them. CDR3 length equals 11 residues. In DNA, the CDR3 is TGCAGTGCTAGCGTGTCAGAGACCCAGTACTTC. As protein: CSASVSETQYF.

V usage is TRBV5-1 and J usage is TRBJ2-7; the match to TRBD2 covers 11 bases. The CDR3 loop spans 16 amino acids. The junction had 7 bases not matched to a gene; V was cut back by 4 bases and J by 1 base. CDR1 is SGHRS and CDR2 is YFSETQ in the germline V gene. CDR3 coding DNA: TGCGCCAGCAGCCGTACCGGGACTAGCGGTTCCTACGAGCAGTACTTC. Amino acids: CASSRTGTSGSYEQYF.